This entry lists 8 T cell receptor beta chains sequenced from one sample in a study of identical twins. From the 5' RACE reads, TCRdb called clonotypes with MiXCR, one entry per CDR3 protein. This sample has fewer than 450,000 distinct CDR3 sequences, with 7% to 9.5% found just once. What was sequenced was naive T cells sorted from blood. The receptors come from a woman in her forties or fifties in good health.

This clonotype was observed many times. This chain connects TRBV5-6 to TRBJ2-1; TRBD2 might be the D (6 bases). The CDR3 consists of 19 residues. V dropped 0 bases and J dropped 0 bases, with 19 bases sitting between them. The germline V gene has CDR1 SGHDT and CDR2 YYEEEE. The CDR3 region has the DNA TGTGCCAGCAGCTTGGGGTTCCGGCATGGGCGGGACTCCTACAATGAGCAGTTCTTC. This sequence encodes CASSLGFRHGRDSYNEQFF.

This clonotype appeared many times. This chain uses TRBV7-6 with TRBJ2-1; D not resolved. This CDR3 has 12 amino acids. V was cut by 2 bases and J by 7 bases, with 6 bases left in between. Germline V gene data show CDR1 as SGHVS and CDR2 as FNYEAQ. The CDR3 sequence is CASSLSANEQFF. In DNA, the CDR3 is TGTGCCAGCAGCTTATCAGCTAATGAGCAGTTCTTC. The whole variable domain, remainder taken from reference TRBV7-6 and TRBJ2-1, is GAGVSQSPRYKVTKRGQDVALRCDPISGHVSLYWYRQALGQGPEFLTYFNYEAQQDKSGLPNDRFSAERPEGSISTLTIQRTEQRDSAMYRCASSLSANEQFFGPGTRLTVL.

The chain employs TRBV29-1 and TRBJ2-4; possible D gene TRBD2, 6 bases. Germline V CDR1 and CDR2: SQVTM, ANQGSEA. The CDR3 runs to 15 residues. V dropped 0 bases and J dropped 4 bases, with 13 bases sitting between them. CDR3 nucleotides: TGCAGCGTTGAAGATCGAGGGACTGGGAAAAACATTCAGTACTTC. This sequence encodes CSVEDRGTGKNIQYF.

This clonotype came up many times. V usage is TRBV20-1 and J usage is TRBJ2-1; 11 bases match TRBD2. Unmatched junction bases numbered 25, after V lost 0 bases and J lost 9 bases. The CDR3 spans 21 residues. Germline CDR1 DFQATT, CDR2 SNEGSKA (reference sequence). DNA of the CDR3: TGCAGTGCTAGAGATCAGGGGGTTAGCGGGAGGGCCCAAACGACGAGGAGTGAGCAGTTCTTC. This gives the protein CSARDQGVSGRAQTTRSEQFF.

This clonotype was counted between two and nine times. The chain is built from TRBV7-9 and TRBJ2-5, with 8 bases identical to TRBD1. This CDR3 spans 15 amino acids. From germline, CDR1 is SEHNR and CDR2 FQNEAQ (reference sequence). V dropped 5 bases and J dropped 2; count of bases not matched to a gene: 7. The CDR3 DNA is TGTGCCAGCAGCACCGGACAGGGCGGGCAAGAGACCCAGTACTTC. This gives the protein CASSTGQGGQETQYF.

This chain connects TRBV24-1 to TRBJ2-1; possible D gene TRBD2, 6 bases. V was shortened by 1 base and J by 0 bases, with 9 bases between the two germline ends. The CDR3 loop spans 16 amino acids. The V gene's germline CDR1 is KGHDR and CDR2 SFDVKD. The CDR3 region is CATSDFGGTSYNEQFF. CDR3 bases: TGTGCCACCAGTGATTTCGGCGGGACCTCCTACAATGAGCAGTTCTTC.

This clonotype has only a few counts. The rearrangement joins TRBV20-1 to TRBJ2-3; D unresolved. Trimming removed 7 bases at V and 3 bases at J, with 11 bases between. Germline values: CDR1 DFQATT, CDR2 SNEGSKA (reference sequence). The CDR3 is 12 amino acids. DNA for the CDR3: TGCAGTGTAAGGTGGGGAACAGATACGCAGTATTTT. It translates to CSVRWGTDTQYF.

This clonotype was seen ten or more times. In DNA, the CDR3 is TGTGCCAGCAGCTGGACTAGCGGGTTCACAGATACGCAGTATTTT. It yields the protein CASSWTSGFTDTQYF. The chain uses TRBV7-2 and TRBJ2-3; TRBD2 agrees at 11 bases. Unmatched junction bases numbered 2, after V lost 4 bases and J lost 2 bases. CDR3 length: 15 amino acids. CDR1 and CDR2 from the germline V gene are SGHTA and FQGNSA.